This T cell receptor beta chain was sequenced during a study of sequential checkpoint blockade in melanoma. About the study: Arm A got nivolumab then ipilimumab; arm B the reverse, 1:1.

The CDR3 is 17 amino acids. Per the germline V gene, CDR1 is LGHNA and CDR2 is YSLEER. The V and J ends lost 1 base and 0 bases respectively, with 10 bases between them. The protocol was immunoSEQ multiplex PCR, while the TCRdb copy is restricted to in-frame clones and leaves out a portion. The sample yields 3,500 to 4,000 clones, approximately 60% seen once. Regarding treatment: randomized to nivolumab then ipilimumab (arm A) or the reverse (arm B). PBMC sorting kept live CD3+CD8+ cells without CD19 or CD56. This receptor was taken from a human donor with melanoma. The chain carries TRBV4-3 and TRBJ2-6; D call uncertain. Specimen: CD8+ T cells sorted from blood (inferred from file names), collected from a patient given nivolumab and ipilimumab in sequence. The DNA for the CDR3 is TGCGCCAGCAGCCAAGGCGGTGAGGTCTCTGGGGCCAACGTCCTGACTTTC. Translated, it gives CASSQGGEVSGANVLTF.